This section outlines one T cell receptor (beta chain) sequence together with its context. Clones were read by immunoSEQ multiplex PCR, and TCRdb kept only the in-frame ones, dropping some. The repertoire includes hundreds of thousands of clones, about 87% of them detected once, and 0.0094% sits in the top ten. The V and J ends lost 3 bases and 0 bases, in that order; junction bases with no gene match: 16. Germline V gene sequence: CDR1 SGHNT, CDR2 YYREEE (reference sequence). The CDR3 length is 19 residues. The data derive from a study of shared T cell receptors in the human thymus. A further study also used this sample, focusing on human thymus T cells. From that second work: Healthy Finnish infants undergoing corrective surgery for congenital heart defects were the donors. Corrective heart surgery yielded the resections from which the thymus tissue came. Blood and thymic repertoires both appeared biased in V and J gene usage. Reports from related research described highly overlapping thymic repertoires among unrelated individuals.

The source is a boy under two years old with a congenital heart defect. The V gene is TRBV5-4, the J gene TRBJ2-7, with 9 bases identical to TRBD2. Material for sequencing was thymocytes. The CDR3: CASSWGRHQTSGYSYEQYF. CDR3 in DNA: TGTGCCAGCAGCTGGGGGCGACACCAAACTAGCGGGTACTCCTACGAGCAGTACTTC.